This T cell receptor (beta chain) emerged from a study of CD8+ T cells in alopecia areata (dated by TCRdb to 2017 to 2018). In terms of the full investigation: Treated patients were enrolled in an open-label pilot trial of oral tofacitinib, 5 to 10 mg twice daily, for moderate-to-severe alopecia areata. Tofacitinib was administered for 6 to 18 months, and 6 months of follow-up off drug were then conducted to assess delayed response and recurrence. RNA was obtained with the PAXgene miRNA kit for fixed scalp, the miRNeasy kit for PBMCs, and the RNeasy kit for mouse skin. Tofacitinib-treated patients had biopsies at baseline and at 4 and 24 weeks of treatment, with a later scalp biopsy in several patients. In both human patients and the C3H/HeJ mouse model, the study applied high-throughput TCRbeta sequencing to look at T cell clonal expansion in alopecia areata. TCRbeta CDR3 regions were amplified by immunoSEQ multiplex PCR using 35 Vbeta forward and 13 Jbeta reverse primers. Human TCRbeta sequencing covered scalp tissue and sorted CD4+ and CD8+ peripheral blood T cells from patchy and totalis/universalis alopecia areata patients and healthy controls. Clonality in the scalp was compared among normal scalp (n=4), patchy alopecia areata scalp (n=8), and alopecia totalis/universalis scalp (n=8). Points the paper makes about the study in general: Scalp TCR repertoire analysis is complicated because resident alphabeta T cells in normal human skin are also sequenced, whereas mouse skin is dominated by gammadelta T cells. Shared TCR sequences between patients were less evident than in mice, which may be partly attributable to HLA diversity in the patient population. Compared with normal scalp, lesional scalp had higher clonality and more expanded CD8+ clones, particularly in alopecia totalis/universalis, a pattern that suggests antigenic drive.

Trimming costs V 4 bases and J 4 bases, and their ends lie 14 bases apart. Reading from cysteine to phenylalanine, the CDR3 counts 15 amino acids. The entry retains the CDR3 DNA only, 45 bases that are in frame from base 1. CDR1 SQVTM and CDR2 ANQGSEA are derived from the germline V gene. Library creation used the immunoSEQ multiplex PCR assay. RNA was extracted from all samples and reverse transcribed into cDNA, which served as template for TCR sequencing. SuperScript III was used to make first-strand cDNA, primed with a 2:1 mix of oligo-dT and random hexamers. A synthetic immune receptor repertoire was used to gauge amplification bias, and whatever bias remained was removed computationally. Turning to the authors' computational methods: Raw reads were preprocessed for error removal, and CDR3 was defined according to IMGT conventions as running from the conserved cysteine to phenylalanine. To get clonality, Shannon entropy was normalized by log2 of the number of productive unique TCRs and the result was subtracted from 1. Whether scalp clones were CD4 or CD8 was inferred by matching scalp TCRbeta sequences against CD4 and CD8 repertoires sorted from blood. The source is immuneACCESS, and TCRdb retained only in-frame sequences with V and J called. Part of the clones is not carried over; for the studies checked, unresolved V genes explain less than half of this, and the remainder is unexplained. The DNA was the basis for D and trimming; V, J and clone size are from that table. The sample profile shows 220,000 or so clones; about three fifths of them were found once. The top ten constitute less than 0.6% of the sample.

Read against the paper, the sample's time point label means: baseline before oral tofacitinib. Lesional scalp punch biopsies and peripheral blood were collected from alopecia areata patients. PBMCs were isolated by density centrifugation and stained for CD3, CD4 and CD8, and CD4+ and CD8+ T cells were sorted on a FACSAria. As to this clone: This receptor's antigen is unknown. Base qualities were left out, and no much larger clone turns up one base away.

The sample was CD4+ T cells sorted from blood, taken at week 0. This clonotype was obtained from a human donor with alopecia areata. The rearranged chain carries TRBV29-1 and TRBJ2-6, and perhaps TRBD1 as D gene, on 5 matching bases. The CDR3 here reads CSVAQGSSGANVLTF. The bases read TGCAGCGTTGCGCAGGGAAGTTCAGGGGCCAACGTCCTGACTTTC.